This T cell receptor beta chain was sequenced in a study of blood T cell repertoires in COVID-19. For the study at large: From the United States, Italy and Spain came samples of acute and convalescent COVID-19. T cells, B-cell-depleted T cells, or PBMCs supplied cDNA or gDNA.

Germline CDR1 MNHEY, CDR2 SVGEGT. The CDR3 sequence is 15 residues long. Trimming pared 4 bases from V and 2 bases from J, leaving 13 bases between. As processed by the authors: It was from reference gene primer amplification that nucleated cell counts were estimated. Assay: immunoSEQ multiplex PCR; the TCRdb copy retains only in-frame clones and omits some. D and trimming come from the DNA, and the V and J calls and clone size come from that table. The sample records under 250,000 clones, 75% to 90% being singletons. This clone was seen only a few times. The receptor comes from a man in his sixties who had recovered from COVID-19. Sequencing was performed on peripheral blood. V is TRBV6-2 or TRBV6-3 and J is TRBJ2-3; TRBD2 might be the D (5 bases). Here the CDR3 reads CASSLGLTNTDTQYF. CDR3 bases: TGTGCCAGCAGTTTAGGACTCACGAACACAGATACGCAGTATTTT.